Listed here are 6 T cell receptor beta chains from one sample, sequenced in a study of cytomegalovirus exposure and HLA in healthy donors. 60 Vbeta and 13 Jbeta primers were used in PCR. Produced via immunoSEQ multiplex PCR; TCRdb's table is partial and in-frame only. The data hold about 120,000 clones, with 75% to 85% observed a single time. The sample taken for sequencing was PBMCs. These TCRs come from a male donor in good health and CMV-seronegative.

This chain uses TRBV11-2 with TRBJ1-6; 8 bases map to TRBD1. Trimming removed 2 bases from V and 9 bases from J; junction bases left unmatched: 6. The CDR3 runs 15 residues. Germline CDR1 reads SGHAT; CDR2 reads FQNNGV. CDR3: CASSLMDRDGSPLHF. In DNA, the CDR3 is TGTGCCAGCAGCTTAATGGACAGGGACGGTTCACCCCTCCACTTT.

The CDR3: CASTKEGSGNTIYF. CDR3 DNA sequence: TGTGCCAGCACTAAGGAGGGGTCTGGAAACACCATATATTTT. V is TRBV21-1 and J is TRBJ1-3. TRBV21-1 is a pseudogene. CDR3 length: 14 amino acids.

This clone has a single count. This chain uses TRBV5-6 with TRBJ2-2; 8 nucleotides match TRBD1. This CDR3 is 16 amino acids long. The ends lost 4 bases at V and 1 base at J; junction bases unmatched: 6. CDR1 SGHDT and CDR2 YYEEEE come from the germline V gene. CDR3 sequence: CASSAGQALNTGELFF. Written as DNA, the CDR3 is TGTGCCAGCAGCGCGGGACAGGCTTTGAACACCGGGGAGCTGTTTTTT.

This rearrangement joins TRBV19 to TRBJ1-5, with 7 nucleotides matching TRBD1. The CDR3 runs 15 residues. The trim removed 3 bases at V and 4 bases at J, leaving 6 bases unmatched. Germline V gives CDR1 LNHDA, CDR2 SQIVND (reference sequence). The CDR3 nucleotides are TGTGCCAGTAGTATTCCCGGACAGGTTAATCAGCCCCAGCATTTT. It specifies CASSIPGQVNQPQHF. The entire variable domain, with the rest obtained from reference TRBV19 and TRBJ1-5, is as follows: DGGITQSPKYLFRKEGQNVTLSCEQNLNHDAMYWYRQDPGQGLRLIYYSQIVNDFQKGDIAEGYSVSREKKESFPLTVTSAQKNPTAFYLCASSIPGQVNQPQHFGDGTRLSIL.

This chain uses TRBV7-9 with TRBJ2-3; 9 nucleotides align to TRBD1. Unmatched junction bases numbered 4, after V lost 4 bases and J lost 2 bases. The CDR3 consists of 15 residues. In germline, CDR1 is SEHNR, CDR2 FQNEAQ (reference sequence). CDR3 in amino acids: CASSSGTGSTDTQYF. DNA for the CDR3: TGTGCCAGCAGCTCCGGGACAGGGTCCACAGATACGCAGTATTTT.

Comments on this clone: The sample contains more than one DNA sequence encoding this CDR3. The chain joins TRBV6-4 to TRBJ2-3; TRBD2 might be the D (7 bases). The CDR3 has 14 amino acids. Trimming shortened V by 2 bases and J by 3 bases, and 9 bases separated the two germline ends. CDR1 and CDR2 from the germline V gene are MRHNA and SNTAGT. CDR3 sequence: CASSDGGATDTQYF. CDR3 bases: TGTGCCAGCAGTGACGGGGGGGCAACAGATACGCAGTATTTT.